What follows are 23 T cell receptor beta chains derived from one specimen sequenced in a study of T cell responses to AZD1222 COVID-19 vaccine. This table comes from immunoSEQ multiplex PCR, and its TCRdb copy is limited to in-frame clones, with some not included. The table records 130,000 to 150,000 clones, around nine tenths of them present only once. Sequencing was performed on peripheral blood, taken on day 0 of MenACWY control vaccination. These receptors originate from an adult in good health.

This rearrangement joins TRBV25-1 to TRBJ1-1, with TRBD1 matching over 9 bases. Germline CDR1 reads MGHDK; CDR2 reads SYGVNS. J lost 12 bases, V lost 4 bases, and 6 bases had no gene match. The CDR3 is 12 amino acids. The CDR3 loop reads CASSGQGTGTFF. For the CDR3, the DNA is TGTGCCAGCAGTGGTCAGGGGACAGGGACTTTCTTT.

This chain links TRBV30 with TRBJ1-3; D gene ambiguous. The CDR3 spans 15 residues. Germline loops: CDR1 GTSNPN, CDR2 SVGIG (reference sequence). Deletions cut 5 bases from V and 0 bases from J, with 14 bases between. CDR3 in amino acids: CAWSTEPGSGNTIYF. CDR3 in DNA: TGTGCCTGGTCCACGGAACCGGGCTCTGGAAACACCATATATTTT.

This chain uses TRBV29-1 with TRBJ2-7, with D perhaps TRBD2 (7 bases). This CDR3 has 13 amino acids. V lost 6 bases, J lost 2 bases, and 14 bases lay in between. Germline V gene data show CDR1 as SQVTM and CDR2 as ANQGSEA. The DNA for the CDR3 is TGCAGCGTCGTCGGGGGGCCGGCCTACGAGCAGTACTTC. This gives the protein CSVVGGPAYEQYF.

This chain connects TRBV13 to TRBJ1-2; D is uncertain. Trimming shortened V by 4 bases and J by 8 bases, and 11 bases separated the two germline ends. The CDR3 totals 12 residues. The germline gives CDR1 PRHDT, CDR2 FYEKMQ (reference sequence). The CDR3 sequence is CASSYVAEGYTF. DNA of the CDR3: TGTGCCAGCAGCTATGTGGCGGAGGGCTACACCTTC.

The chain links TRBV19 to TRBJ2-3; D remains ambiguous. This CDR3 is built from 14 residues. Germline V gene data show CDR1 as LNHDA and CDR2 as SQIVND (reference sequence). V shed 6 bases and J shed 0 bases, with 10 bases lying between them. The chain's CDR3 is CASRNSHSTDTQYF. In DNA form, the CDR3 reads TGTGCCAGTAGGAACAGTCATAGCACAGATACGCAGTATTTT.

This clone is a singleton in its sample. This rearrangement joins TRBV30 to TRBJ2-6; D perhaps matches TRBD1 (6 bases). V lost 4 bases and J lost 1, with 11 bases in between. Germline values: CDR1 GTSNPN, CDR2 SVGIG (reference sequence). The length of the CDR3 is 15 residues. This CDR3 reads CAWITGKSGANVLTF. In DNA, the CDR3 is TGTGCCTGGATCACAGGGAAATCTGGGGCCAACGTCCTGACTTTC.

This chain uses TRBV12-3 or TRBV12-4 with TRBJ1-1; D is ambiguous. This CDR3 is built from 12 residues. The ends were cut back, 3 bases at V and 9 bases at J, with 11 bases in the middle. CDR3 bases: TGTGCCAGCAGTTTTGTGGCCCGGAAAGCTTTCTTT. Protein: CASSFVARKAFF.

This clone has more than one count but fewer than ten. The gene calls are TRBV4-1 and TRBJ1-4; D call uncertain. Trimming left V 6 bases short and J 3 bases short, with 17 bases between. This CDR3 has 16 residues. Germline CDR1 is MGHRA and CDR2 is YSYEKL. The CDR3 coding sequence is TGCGCCAGCAGTCCGACGGGGAGGGTGTCTAATGAAAAACTGTTTTTT. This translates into CASSPTGRVSNEKLFF.

DNA of the CDR3: TGTGCCAGCAGCTCCCAAATCAGGGCCGAGCAGTACTTC. Protein: CASSSQIRAEQYF. The chain couples TRBV7-2 to TRBJ2-7; TRBD1 might be the D (5 bases). The CDR3 runs to 13 residues. Germline V CDR1 and CDR2: SGHTA, FQGNSA. Trimming took 4 bases from V and 6 from J, leaving 13 bases between them.

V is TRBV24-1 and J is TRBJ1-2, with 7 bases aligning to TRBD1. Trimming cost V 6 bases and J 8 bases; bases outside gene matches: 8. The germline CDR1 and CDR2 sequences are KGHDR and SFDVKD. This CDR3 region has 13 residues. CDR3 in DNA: TGTGCCACCAGTCGAGGGGGCATGGAGGGCTACACCTTC. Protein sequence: CATSRGGMEGYTF.

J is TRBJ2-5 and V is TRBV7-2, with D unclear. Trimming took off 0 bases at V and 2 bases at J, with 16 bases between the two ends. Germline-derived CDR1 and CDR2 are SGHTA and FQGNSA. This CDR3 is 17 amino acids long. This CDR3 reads CASSLAGRSTGQETQYF. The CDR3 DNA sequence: TGTGCCAGCAGCTTAGCGGGCCGGTCCACCGGACAAGAGACCCAGTACTTC.

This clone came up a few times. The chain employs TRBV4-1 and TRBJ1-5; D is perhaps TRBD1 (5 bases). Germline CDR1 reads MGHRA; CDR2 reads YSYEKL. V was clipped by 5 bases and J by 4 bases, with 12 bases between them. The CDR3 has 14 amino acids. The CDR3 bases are TGCGCCAGCAGCGCCCGGGACGGTAATCAGCCCCAGCATTTT. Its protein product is CASSARDGNQPQHF.

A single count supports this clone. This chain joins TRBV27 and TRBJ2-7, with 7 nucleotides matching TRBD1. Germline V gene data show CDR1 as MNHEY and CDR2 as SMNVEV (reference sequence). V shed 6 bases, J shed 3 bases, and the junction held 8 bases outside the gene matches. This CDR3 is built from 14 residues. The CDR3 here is CASRAGTEVYEQYF. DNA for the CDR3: TGTGCCAGCAGGGCCGGGACAGAAGTCTACGAGCAGTACTTC.

The chain's CDR3 is CASSYRGGGYEQYF. CDR3 nucleotides: TGTGCCAGCAGTTACCGGGGGGGCGGGTACGAGCAGTACTTC. The V gene is TRBV27, the J gene TRBJ2-7, with 8 nucleotides matching TRBD2. V was pared by 4 bases and J by 4 bases, with 6 bases of the junction left unmatched. Germline-derived CDR1 and CDR2 are MNHEY and SMNVEV (reference sequence). This CDR3 region has 14 residues.

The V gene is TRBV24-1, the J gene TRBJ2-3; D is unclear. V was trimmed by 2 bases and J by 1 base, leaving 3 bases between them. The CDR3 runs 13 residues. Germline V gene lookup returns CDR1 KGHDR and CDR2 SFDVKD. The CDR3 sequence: CATSDYGTDTQYF. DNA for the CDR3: TGTGCCACCAGTGATTATGGCACAGATACGCAGTATTTT.

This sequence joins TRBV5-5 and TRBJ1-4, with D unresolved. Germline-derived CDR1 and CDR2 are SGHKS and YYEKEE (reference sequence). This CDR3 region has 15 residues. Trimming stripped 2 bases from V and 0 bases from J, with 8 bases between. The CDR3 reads CASSLGPATNEKLFF. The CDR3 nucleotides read TGTGCCAGCAGCTTAGGGCCGGCAACTAATGAAAAACTGTTTTTT.

The CDR3 sequence is CASGNEGKLFF. DNA of the CDR3: TGTGCCAGCGGCAACGAGGGAAAACTGTTTTTT. This chain joins TRBV7-2 and TRBJ1-4; D is unresolved. Germline lookup yields CDR1 SGHTA and CDR2 FQGNSA. The CDR3 length is 11 residues. V was shortened by 8 bases and J by 10 bases, with 11 bases between the two germline ends.

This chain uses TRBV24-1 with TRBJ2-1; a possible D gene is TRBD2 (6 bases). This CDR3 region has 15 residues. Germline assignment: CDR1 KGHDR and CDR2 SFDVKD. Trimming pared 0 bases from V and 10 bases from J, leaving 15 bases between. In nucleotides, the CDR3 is TGTGCCACCAGTGATTTGCCCGACCGGGGGAGCGAGCAGTTCTTC. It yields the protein CATSDLPDRGSEQFF.

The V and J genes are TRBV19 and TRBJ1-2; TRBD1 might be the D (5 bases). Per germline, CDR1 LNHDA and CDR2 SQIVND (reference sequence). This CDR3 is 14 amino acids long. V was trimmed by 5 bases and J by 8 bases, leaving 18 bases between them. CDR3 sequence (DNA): TGTGCCAGTAGTTCATCAGGGCTCCGACTGGGCTACACCTTC. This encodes CASSSSGLRLGYTF.

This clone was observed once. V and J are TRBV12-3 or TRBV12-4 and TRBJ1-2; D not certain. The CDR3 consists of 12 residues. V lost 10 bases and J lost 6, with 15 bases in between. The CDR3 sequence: CATSLKPNGYTF. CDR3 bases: TGTGCCACCTCCCTAAAGCCTAATGGCTACACCTTC.

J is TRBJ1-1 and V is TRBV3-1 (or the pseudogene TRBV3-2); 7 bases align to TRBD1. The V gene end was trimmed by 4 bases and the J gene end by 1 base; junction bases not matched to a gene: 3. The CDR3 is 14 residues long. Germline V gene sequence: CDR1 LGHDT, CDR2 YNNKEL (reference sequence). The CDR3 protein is CASSLGTENTEAFF. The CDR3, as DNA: TGTGCCAGCAGCCTTGGGACAGAGAACACTGAAGCTTTCTTT.

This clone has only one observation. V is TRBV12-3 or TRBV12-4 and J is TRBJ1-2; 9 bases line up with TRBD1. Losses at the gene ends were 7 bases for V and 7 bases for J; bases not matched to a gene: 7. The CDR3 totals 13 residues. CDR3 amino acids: CASIGQGRGGYTF. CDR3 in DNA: TGTGCCAGCATCGGACAGGGGCGTGGTGGCTACACCTTC.

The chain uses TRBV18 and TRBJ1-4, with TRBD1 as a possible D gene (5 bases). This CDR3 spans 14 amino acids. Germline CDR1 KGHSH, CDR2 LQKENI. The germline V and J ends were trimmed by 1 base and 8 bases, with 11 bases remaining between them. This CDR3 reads CASSPQQGEEKLFF. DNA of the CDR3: TGTGCCAGCTCACCACAGCAGGGTGAGGAAAAACTGTTTTTT.